This is a list of T cell receptor beta chains from one sample in a study of lymphopenia after photon versus proton radiotherapy. Repertoires were generated with immunoSEQ multiplex PCR, while TCRdb's copy carries only in-frame clones and drops some. The table includes tens of thousands of clones, 83% detected once. Sequencing used peripheral blood, obtained from a patient treated with photon-based radiotherapy. These receptors originate from a man between 50 and 59 years old with gastric cancer. CDR3s include the opening cysteine and the closing phenylalanine or tryptophan. Each record gives: CDR3 protein, CDR3 DNA, D gene, clone size, J gene, V gene. The D gene is left open where the match is weak. Rows may omit the clone size; those that give it use once, few, many or a size class.

CDR3: CASSLRPSYTGELFF; DNA: TGTGCCAGCAGTTTACGGCCCAGTTACACCGGGGAGCTGTTTTTT; D: -; size: once; J: TRBJ2-2; V: TRBV28
CDR3: CASSTRTGTGPNTEAFF; DNA: TGTGCCAGCAGCACCCGTACCGGGACAGGGCCGAACACTGAAGCTTTCTTT; D: TRBD1; size: -; J: TRBJ1-1; V: TRBV7-6
CDR3: CASSLDLGRGSNEQFF; DNA: TGTGCCAGCAGCTTAGATCTCGGGAGAGGGAGCAATGAGCAGTTCTTC; D: -; size: -; J: TRBJ2-1; V: TRBV11-3
CDR3: CASSGGALSYEQCF; DNA: TGTGCCAGCAGTGGTGGGGCTCTCTCCTACGAGCAGTGCTTC; D: -; size: -; J: TRBJ2-7; V: TRBV25-1
CDR3: CASSLEGAGAYTF; DNA: TGCGCCAGCAGCTTGGAAGGCGCGGGGGCCTACACCTTC; D: -; size: -; J: TRBJ1-2; V: TRBV5-1
CDR3: CASSYSQGGSEEQYF; DNA: TGTGCCAGCAGTTACTCGCAGGGGGGATCGGAAGAGCAGTACTTC; D: -; size: -; J: TRBJ2-7; V: TRBV6-6
CDR3: CASSIPGDEKLFF; DNA: TGTGCCAGTAGTATACCGGGGGACGAAAAACTGTTTTTT; D: -; size: -; J: TRBJ1-4; V: TRBV19
CDR3: CASSQGVGEQFF; DNA: TGTGCCAGCAGCCAGGGGGTCGGAGAGCAGTTCTTC; D: -; size: -; J: TRBJ2-1; V: TRBV14
CDR3: CASSFTGQGAGYGYTF; DNA: TGTGCCAGCAGCTTTACGGGACAGGGGGCAGGCTATGGCTACACCTTC; D: TRBD1; size: -; J: TRBJ1-2; V: TRBV5-5
CDR3: CASSPNRGTLIYEQYF; DNA: TGTGCCAGCAGCCCCAACAGGGGGACTTTAATCTACGAGCAGTACTTC; D: TRBD1; size: once; J: TRBJ2-7; V: TRBV2
CDR3: CASSFSRGRVADTQYF; DNA: TGCGCCAGCAGCTTCTCCAGGGGGCGAGTGGCAGATACGCAGTATTTT; D: TRBD1; size: -; J: TRBJ2-3; V: TRBV5-1
CDR3: CASSLGVGVGADTQYF; DNA: TGCGCCAGCAGCTTGGGGGTTGGGGTTGGAGCAGATACGCAGTATTTT; D: -; size: -; J: TRBJ2-3; V: TRBV5-1
CDR3: CASRNTGPDEKLFF; DNA: TGTGCCAGCAGGAATACAGGGCCGGATGAAAAACTGTTTTTT; D: -; size: -; J: TRBJ1-4; V: TRBV11-2
CDR3: CASSRLRRTGELFF; DNA: TGTGCCAGCAGCCGGCTTAGGCGGACCGGGGAGCTGTTTTTT; D: -; size: -; J: TRBJ2-2; V: TRBV27